Listed below are T cell receptor beta chains from one sample, sequenced in a study of T cell responses to AZD1222 COVID-19 vaccine. The protocol was immunoSEQ multiplex PCR, while the TCRdb copy is restricted to in-frame clones and leaves out a portion. The data hold 100,000 to 150,000 clones, with about nine tenths observed a single time. The sample here was peripheral blood, taken on day 0 of AZD1222 vaccination. The receptors come from an adult in good health. Both conserved end residues are part of each CDR3. Some rows mark clone size as missing; the rest say once, few, many or name a class of expanded clone.

cdr3_aa	clone_size	j_call	cdr3_length	v_call
CASIPGGIGGELFF	-	TRBJ2-2	14	TRBV6-5
CASSLTTSGGASHYNEQFF	-	TRBJ2-1	19	TRBV18
CASSPPGTNQPQHF	-	TRBJ1-5	14	TRBV25-1
CASSLSGGRGRTGELFF	-	TRBJ2-2	17	TRBV11-2
CASSIQSNTEAFF	once	TRBJ1-1	13	TRBV18
CASSSRGPLTTNEKLFF	-	TRBJ1-4	17	TRBV21-1
CASSKNGKGKPGNTIYF	-	TRBJ1-3	17	TRBV21-1
CASSPHSGQGGYEQYF	-	TRBJ2-7	16	TRBV16
CASRGLDSYGYTF	-	TRBJ1-2	13	TRBV2
CASRPLTGANEKLFF	-	TRBJ1-4	15	TRBV2
CASSQEPWGDAFF	-	TRBJ1-1	13	TRBV4-2
CASSPSKAVDTQYF	-	TRBJ2-3	14	TRBV19
CASSQDPSGGDNEQFF	-	TRBJ2-1	16	TRBV4-3
CASSQLDTNTEAFF	few	TRBJ1-1	14	TRBV3-1/TRBV3-2
CASSLGRTRFLETQYF	-	TRBJ2-5	16	TRBV5-8
CASSWGQVREAFF	-	TRBJ1-1	13	TRBV11-2
CASSPSLGAGINEQFF	once	TRBJ2-1	16	TRBV7-9
CASSVLAGGYNEQFF	-	TRBJ2-1	15	TRBV27
CASRPGMSNQPQHF	-	TRBJ1-5	14	TRBV6-1
CAWSVLGAYGANVLTF	-	TRBJ2-6	16	TRBV30
CASSPGSWPSYEQYF	-	TRBJ2-7	15	TRBV27
CASSLNGLSYQPQHF	-	TRBJ1-5	15	TRBV27
CASSLRAERDTEAFF	-	TRBJ1-1	15	TRBV4-1
CSVDSRTGGSGYTF	-	TRBJ1-2	14	TRBV29-1
CASSQDLEGKLFF	-	TRBJ1-4	13	TRBV4-1
CASTPKVRLGQPQHF	-	TRBJ1-5	15	TRBV19
CASTPPQRGSNEQFF	-	TRBJ2-1	15	TRBV7-2